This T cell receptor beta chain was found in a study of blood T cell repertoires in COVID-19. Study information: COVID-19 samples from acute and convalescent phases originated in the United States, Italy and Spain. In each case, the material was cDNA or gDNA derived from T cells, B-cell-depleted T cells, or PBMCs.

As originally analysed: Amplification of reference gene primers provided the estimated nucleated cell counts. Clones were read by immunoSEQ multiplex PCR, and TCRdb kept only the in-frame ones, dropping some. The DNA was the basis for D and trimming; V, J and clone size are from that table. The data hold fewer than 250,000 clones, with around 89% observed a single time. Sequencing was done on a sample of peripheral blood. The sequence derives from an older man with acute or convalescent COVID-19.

The CDR3, as DNA: TGCGCCAGCAGCTTTCGGACAGAAGGAACAACTGAAGCTTTCTTT. The encoded protein is CASSFRTEGTTEAFF. The chain uses TRBV4-1 and TRBJ1-1; the D gene is possibly TRBD1 (6 bases). The germline V gene has CDR1 MGHRA and CDR2 YSYEKL. V was trimmed by 5 bases and J by 5 bases, leaving 18 bases between them. CDR3 length equals 15 residues.